The following is a TCR beta chain sequence with its context. This sample was included in a study of beta chain features in type 1 diabetes. V shed 4 bases and J 4 bases; nucleotides not matched to a gene: 2. Per germline, CDR1 MNHEY and CDR2 SVGAGI. This CDR3 is built from 14 residues. Reverse transcribing all isolated RNA meant expressed TCRB transcripts were sequenced. Sequenced by immunoSEQ multiplex PCR; TCRdb stores in-frame clones only, minus some. The data show nearly 250,000 clones, with roughly 14% seen just once and around 0.026% held by the top ten. The chain combines TRBV6-5 with TRBJ1-5, with TRBD1 matching 9 bases. Sequenced material: naive CD4+ T cells from blood. This sequence originates from a woman aged 40 to 50 in good health. The CDR3 sequence: CASSSGTGNQPQHF. CDR3 coding DNA: TGTGCCAGCAGTTCCGGGACAGGGAATCAGCCCCAGCATTTT.